This T cell receptor beta chain was obtained from a study of vaccination effects on CD4 cells after COVID-19. Culture lasted about nine days before CD4+ T cell isolation. Either the mRNA-1273 or the BNT162b2 vaccine was given to participants as two doses. In the vaccine recipients, nucleocapsid antibodies were negative and there was no prior SARS-CoV-2 infection. Half the medium was replaced with IL-2 medium on days 3 and 7. General observations from the study: The vaccine-induced clones of healthy vaccinees included only 1 of 255 that cross-reacted with common cold coronaviruses.

The germline V gene encodes CDR1 SGHRS and CDR2 YFSETQ. The CDR3 is 16 amino acids. Trimming shortened V by 1 base and J by 4 bases, and 17 bases separated the two germline ends. With respect to this clone: What it binds is unknown.

The repertoire was sequenced with immunoSEQ multiplex PCR; TCRdb's copy has only in-frame clones and lacks some. The table records 30,000 to 35,000 clones, around 69% of them present only once. The V gene is TRBV5-1, the J gene TRBJ1-1; tentative D call: TRBD1 (5 bases). This TCR came from a human donor who received a COVID-19 vaccine. The sequences come from CD4+ T cells from PBMCs cultured without peptide, collected after COVID-19 vaccination. CDR3 in DNA: TGCGCCAGCAGCTTGAGGGGTAGAGCAGGGACCACTGAAGCTTTCTTT. As protein: CASSLRGRAGTTEAFF. The complete variable domain, with remaining parts taken from reference TRBV5-1 and TRBJ1-1, reads KAGVTQTPRYLIKTRGQQVTLSCSPISGHRSVSWYQQTPGQGLQFLFEYFSETQRNKGNFPGRFSGRQFSNSRSEMNVSTLELGDSALYLCASSLRGRAGTTEAFFGQGTRLTVV.